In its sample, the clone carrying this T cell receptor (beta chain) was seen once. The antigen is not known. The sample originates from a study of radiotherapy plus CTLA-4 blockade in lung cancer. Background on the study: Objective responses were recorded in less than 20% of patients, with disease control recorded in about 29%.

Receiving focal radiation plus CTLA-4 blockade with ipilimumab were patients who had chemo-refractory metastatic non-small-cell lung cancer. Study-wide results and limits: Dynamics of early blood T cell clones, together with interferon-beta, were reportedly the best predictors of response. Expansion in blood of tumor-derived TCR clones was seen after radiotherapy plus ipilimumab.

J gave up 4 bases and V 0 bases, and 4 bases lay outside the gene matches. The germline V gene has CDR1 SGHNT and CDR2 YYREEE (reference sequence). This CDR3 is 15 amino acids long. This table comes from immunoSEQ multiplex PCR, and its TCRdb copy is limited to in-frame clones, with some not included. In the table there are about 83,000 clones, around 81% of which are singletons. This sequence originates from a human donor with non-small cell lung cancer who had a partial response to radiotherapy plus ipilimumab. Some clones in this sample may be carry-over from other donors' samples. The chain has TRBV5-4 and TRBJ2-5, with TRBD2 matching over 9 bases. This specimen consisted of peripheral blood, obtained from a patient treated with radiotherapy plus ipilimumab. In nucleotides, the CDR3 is TGTGCCAGCAGCTTGGTCAGTAGCGGGGGAGAGACCCAGTACTTC. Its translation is CASSLVSSGGETQYF.